The 15 T cell receptor beta chains below all came from one sample that was sequenced in a study of neurological immune-mediated disorders. TCRdb passed the 5' RACE reads through MiXCR, listing each CDR3 protein once. The sample yields roughly 71,000 distinct CDR3 sequences, 3.5% to 5% seen once. Sequenced material: PBMCs. The receptors originated from a man aged 25-45 years with multiple sclerosis.

This clonotype was detected many times. The chain employs TRBV9 and TRBJ2-7, with D hard to call. The CDR3 runs to 14 residues. Between the trimmed V and J ends, which lost 3 bases and 2 bases, there was a span of 12 bases. CDR1 is SGDLS and CDR2 is YYNGEE in the germline V gene. The CDR3 loop reads CASSGHVGTYEQYF. CDR3 DNA: TGTGCCAGCAGCGGCCATGTTGGAACCTACGAGCAGTACTTC.

J is TRBJ2-1 and V is TRBV2, with D tentatively TRBD2 (6 bases). Germline-derived CDR1 and CDR2 are SNHLY and FYNNEI. The ends were cut back, 6 bases at V and 0 bases at J, with 9 bases in the middle. This CDR3 is 14 amino acids long. CDR3 loop: CASREGSSYNEQFF. CDR3 sequence (DNA): TGTGCCAGCAGGGAGGGGAGCTCCTACAATGAGCAGTTCTTC. Full variable domain (remainder filled in from reference TRBV2 and TRBJ2-1): EPEVTQTPSHQVTQMGQEVILRCVPISNHLYFYWYRQILGQKVEFLVSFYNNEISEKSEIFDDQFSVERPDGSNFTLKIRSTKLEDSAMYFCASREGSSYNEQFFGPGTRLTVL.

This clonotype was picked up many times. V and J are TRBV5-5 and TRBJ1-5; the match to TRBD1 covers 8 bases. This CDR3 is 15 amino acids long. Germline-derived CDR1 and CDR2 are SGHKS and YYEKEE (reference sequence). With 4 bases clipped from V and 7 bases from J, the junction kept 10 bases outside the gene matches. CDR3 region: CASSLWTGLGQPQHF. The CDR3 DNA is TGTGCCAGCAGCCTCTGGACAGGGTTGGGGCAGCCCCAGCATTTT. Drawing the rest from reference TRBV5-5 and TRBJ1-5, the complete variable domain is DAGVTQSPTHLIKTRGQQVTLRCSPISGHKSVSWYQQVLGQGPQFIFQYYEKEERGRGNFPDRFSARQFPNYSSELNVNALLLGDSALYLCASSLWTGLGQPQHFGDGTRLSIL.

This clonotype was seen only a few times. A much bigger clone sits one base away, suggesting this may be a read error. This sequence joins TRBV7-2 and TRBJ2-3; D is unclear. CDR1 SGHTA and CDR2 FQGNSA come from the germline V gene. This CDR3 is built from 14 residues. Between the trimmed V and J ends, which lost 5 bases and 2 bases, there was a span of 11 bases. The CDR3 DNA is TGTGCCAGCAGCCTGCAGGCTAACACAGATACGCAGTATTTT. Its protein is CASSLQANTDTQYF. Supplemented by reference TRBV7-2 and TRBJ2-3, the full variable domain reads GAGVSQSPSNKVTEKGKDVELRCDPISGHTALYWYRQSLGQGLEFLIYFQGNSAPDKSGLPSDRFSAERTGGSVSTLTIQRTQQEDSAVYLCASSLQANTDTQYFGPGTRLTVL.

This clonotype was recorded many times. The V call is TRBV12-3 or TRBV12-4, the J call TRBJ1-1; D uncertain. This CDR3 comprises 15 residues. V lost 1 base, J lost 12 bases, and 21 bases lay in between. The CDR3 loop is CASSLGFWPSVGTFF. The CDR3, as DNA: TGTGCCAGCAGTTTAGGGTTTTGGCCCTCCGTAGGAACTTTCTTT.

The chain has TRBV20-1 and TRBJ2-3, with no clear D. Per germline, CDR1 DFQATT and CDR2 SNEGSKA (reference sequence). This CDR3 has 15 amino acids. Trimming took off 7 bases at V and 0 bases at J, with 17 bases between the two ends. The CDR3 DNA is TGCAGTGTCGAAGGAGATATATCTAGCACAGATACGCAGTATTTT. This codes for CSVEGDISSTDTQYF.

This clonotype was detected many times. This CDR3 reads CASRRGGSTDTQYF. The CDR3 DNA reads as TGTGCCAGCAGGCGGGGGGGCTCCACAGATACGCAGTATTTT. The chain uses TRBV6-5 and TRBJ2-3, with 9 bases lining up with TRBD2. Per the germline V gene, CDR1 is MNHEY and CDR2 is SVGAGI. V lost 6 bases, J lost 2 bases, and 3 bases stayed unmatched. This CDR3 contains 14 residues.

This clonotype was detected ten times or more. The chain combines TRBV29-1 with TRBJ1-1; TRBD1 is a possible D gene (5 bases). The CDR3 is made up of 14 amino acids. Trimming removed 3 bases from V and 1 base from J, with 12 bases in between. Germline CDR1 SQVTM, CDR2 ANQGSEA. CDR3 region: CSVEAGVWNTEAFF. The CDR3, as DNA: TGCAGCGTTGAGGCGGGGGTCTGGAACACTGAAGCTTTCTTT.

This clonotype was counted at least ten times. The chain employs TRBV5-1 and TRBJ2-1; unclear D gene. The length of the CDR3 is 15 residues. The germline CDR1 and CDR2 sequences are SGHRS and YFSETQ. V was shortened by 2 bases and J by 8 bases, with 17 bases between the two germline ends. The CDR3 here is CASSFGRGEGHEQFF. In nucleotides, the CDR3 is TGCGCCAGCAGCTTTGGGCGTGGGGAAGGACATGAGCAGTTCTTC.

This clonotype has at least ten counts. The J gene is TRBJ1-2, the V gene TRBV12-3 or TRBV12-4; TRBD1 aligns across 7 bases. Trimming cost V 4 bases and J 8 bases; bases outside gene matches: 13. This CDR3 spans 15 amino acids. CDR3 DNA sequence: TGTGCCAGCAGTTCTGAGGCCGACAGGGCTAAAGGCTACACCTTC. It translates to CASSSEADRAKGYTF.

The table lists this clonotype with many counts. The chain links TRBV4-1 to TRBJ2-3; D is unresolved. This CDR3 spans 16 amino acids. Trimming cost V 1 base and J 0 bases, with 11 bases left between them. Germline V gene data show CDR1 as MGHRA and CDR2 as YSYEKL. CDR3 in DNA: TGCGCCAGCAGCCAAGCTCACCCTTCTAGCACAGATACGCAGTATTTT. As protein: CASSQAHPSSTDTQYF.

This clonotype was seen many times. J is TRBJ1-1 and V is TRBV29-1, with TRBD1 as a possible D gene (6 bases). This CDR3 contains 12 residues. Trimming left V 4 bases short and J 3 bases short, with 9 bases between. Germline lookup yields CDR1 SQVTM and CDR2 ANQGSEA. The CDR3 region is CSVGRGDTEAFF. The DNA for the CDR3 is TGCAGCGTTGGCAGGGGTGACACTGAAGCTTTCTTT.

This clonotype was recorded at least ten times. The rearrangement joins TRBV5-1 to TRBJ1-2; 9 bases agree with TRBD1. Per germline, CDR1 SGHRS and CDR2 YFSETQ. This CDR3 is 13 amino acids long. V lost 0 bases to trimming and J lost 13 bases; unmatched junction nucleotides: 7. DNA for the CDR3: TGCGCCAGCAGCTTGGCCGGGACAGGGTACCGCACCTTC. Protein: CASSLAGTGYRTF.

This clonotype was picked up many times. CDR3 coding DNA: TGCAGCGCAGGGGGCGGGGGGGCCCTGTACGAGCAGTACTTC. It yields the protein CSAGGGGALYEQYF. The chain combines TRBV20-1 with TRBJ2-7; TRBD2 is a possible D gene (9 bases). The CDR3 has 14 residues. Germline V CDR1 and CDR2: DFQATT, SNEGSKA (reference sequence).

In this sample, this clonotype turned up many times. CDR3 DNA: TGTGCCAGCAGTTGGACTAGCGGATACAATGAGCAGTTCTTC. It codes for CASSWTSGYNEQFF. The rearrangement links TRBV12-3 or TRBV12-4 to TRBJ2-1; the match to TRBD2 covers 10 bases. V lost 4 bases and J lost 4; bases outside the gene matches: 1. The CDR3 runs 14 residues.